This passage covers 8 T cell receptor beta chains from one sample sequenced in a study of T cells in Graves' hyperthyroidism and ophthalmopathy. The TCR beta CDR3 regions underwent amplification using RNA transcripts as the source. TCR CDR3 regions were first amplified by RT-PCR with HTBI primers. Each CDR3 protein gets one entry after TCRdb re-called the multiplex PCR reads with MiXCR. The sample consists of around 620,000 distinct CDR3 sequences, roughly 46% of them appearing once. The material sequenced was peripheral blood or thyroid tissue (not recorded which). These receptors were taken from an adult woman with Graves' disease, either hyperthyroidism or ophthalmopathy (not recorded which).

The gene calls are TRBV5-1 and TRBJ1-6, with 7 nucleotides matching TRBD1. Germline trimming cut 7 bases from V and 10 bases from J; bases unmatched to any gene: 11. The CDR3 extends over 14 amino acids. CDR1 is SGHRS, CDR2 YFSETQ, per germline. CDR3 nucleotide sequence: TGCGCCAGCTCCAAGGGGGCGGAGTACTCACCCCTCCACTTT. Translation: CASSKGAEYSPLHF.

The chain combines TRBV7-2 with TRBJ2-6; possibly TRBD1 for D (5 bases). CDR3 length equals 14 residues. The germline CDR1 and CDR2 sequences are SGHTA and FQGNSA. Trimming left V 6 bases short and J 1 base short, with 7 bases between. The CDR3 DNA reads TGTGCCAGCAGGGCAGGGTCTGGGGCCAACGTCCTGACTTTC. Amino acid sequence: CASRAGSGANVLTF.

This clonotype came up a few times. Here the CDR3 DNA reads TGCAGCGTTCGGGCCACCGGGGAGCTGTTTTTT. This sequence encodes CSVRATGELFF. The rearrangement links TRBV29-1 to TRBJ2-2; no clear D gene. The CDR3 covers 11 residues. Trimming cost V 5 bases and J 4 bases, with 5 bases left between them. Germline V CDR1 and CDR2: SQVTM, ANQGSEA.

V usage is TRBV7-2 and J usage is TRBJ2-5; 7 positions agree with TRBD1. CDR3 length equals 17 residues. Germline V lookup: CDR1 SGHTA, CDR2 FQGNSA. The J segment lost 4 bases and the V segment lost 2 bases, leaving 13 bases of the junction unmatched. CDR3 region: CASSLRNAPNRGETQYF. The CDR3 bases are TGTGCCAGCAGCTTACGGAACGCTCCGAACAGGGGAGAGACCCAGTACTTC.

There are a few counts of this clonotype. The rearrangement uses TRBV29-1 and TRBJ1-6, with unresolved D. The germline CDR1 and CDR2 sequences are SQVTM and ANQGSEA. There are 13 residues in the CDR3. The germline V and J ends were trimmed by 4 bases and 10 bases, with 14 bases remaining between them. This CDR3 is CSVGPGYGSPLHF. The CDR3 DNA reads TGCAGCGTTGGACCGGGCTATGGGTCACCCCTCCACTTT.

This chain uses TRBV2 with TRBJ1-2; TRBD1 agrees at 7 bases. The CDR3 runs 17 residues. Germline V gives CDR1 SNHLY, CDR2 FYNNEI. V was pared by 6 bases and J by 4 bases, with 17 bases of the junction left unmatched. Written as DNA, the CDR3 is TGTGCCAGCAGGCTCCCAGGGGGGCCTTGGGCTGGCTATGGCTACACCTTC. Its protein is CASRLPGGPWAGYGYTF.

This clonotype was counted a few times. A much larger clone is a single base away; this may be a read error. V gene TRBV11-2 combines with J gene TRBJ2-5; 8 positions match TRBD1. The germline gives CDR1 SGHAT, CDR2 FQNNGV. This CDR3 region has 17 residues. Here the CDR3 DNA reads TGTGTCAGCAGCTCCTTGGGCCAGGGGGCCCGAAAAGAGACCCAGTACTTC. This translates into CVSSSLGQGARKETQYF.

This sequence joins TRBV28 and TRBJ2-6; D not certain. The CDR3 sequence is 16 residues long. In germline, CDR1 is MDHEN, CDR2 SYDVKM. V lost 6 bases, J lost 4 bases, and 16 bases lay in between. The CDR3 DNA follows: TGTGCCAGCAGACGCTTCCGGTCCTCGGGGGCCAACGTCCTGACTTTC. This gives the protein CASRRFRSSGANVLTF. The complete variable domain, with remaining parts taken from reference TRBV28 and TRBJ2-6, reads DVKVTQSSRYLVKRTGEKVFLECVQDMDHENMFWYRQDPGLGLRLIYFSYDVKMKEKGDIPEGYSVSREKKERFSLILESASTNQTSMYLCASRRFRSSGANVLTFGAGSRLTVL.